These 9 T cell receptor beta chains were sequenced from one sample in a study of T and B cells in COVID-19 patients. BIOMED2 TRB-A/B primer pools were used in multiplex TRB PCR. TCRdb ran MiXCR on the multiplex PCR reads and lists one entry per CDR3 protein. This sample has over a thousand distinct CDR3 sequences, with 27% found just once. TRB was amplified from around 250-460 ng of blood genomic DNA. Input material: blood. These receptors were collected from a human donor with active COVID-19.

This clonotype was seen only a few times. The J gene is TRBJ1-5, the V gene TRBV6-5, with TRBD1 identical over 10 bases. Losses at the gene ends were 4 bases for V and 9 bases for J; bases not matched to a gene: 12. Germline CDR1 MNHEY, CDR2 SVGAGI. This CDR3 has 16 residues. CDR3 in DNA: TGTGCCAGCAGTTCAACGACAGGGGGCGAAGGGGGGCCCCAGCATTTT. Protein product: CASSSTTGGEGGPQHF.

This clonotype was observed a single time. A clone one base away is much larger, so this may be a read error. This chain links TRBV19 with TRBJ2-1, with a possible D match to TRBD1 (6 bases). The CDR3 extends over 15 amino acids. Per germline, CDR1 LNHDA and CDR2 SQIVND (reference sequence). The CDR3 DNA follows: TGTGCCAGTAGTATGGGGGCCGTCTCCTACAATGGGCAGTTCTTC. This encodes CASSMGAVSYNGQFF.

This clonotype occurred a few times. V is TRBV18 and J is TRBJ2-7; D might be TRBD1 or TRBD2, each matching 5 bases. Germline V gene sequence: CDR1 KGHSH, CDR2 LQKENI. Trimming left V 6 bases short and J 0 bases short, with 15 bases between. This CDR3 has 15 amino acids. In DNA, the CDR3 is TGTGCCAGCTCGCTGACAGCGGAACGCTCCTACGAGCAGTACTTC. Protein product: CASSLTAERSYEQYF.

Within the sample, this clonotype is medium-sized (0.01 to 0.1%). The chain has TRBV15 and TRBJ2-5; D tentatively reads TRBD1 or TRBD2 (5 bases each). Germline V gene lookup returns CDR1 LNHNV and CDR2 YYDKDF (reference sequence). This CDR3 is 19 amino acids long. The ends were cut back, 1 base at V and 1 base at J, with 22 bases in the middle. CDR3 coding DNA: TGTGCCACCAGCAGAGTCGGATTAGGGGCTAGCCCGACCCAAGAGACCCAGTACTTC. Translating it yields CATSRVGLGASPTQETQYF.

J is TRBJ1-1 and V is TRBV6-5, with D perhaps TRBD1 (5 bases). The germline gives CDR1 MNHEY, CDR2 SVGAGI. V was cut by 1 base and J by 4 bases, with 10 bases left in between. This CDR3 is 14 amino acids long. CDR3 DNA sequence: TGTGCCAGCAGTTACTGGGGGGACGGCACTGAAGCTTTCTTT. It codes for CASSYWGDGTEAFF.

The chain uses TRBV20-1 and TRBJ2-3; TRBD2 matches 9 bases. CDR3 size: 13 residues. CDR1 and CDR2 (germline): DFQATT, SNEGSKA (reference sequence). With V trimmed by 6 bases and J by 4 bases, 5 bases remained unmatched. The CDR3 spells CSASAGGADTQYF. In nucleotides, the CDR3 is TGCAGTGCCAGCGCGGGGGGGGCAGATACGCAGTATTTT.

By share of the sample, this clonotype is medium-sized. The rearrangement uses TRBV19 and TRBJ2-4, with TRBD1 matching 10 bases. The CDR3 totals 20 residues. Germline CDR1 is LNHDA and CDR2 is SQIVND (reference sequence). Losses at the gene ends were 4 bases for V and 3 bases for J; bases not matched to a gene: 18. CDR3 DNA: TGTGCCAGTAGTACTTACTGGGGACAGGGGTACGGCGTGAACAAAAACATTCAGTACTTC. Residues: CASSTYWGQGYGVNKNIQYF.

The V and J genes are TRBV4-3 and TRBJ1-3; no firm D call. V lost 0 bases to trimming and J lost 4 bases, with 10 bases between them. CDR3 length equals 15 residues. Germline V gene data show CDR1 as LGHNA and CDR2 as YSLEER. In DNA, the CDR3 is TGCGCCAGCAGCCAAGATGACGGCAGAGGAAACACCATATATTTT. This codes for CASSQDDGRGNTIYF.

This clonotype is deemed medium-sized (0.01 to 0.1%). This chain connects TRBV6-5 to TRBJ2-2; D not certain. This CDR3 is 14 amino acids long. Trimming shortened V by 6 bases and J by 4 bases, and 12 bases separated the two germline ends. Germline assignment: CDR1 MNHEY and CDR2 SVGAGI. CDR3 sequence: CASSRRAFTGELFF. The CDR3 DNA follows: TGTGCCAGCAGCCGTCGGGCCTTCACCGGGGAGCTGTTTTTT.